This T cell receptor (beta chain) was sequenced during a study of graft-versus-host responses after intestinal transplantation. Study information: All recipients were transplanted with multivisceral, liver-intestinal, or isolated intestinal grafts. Anti-thymocyte globulin served as induction for all recipients, who then took tacrolimus and steroids for about three years.

Measured with immunoSEQ multiplex PCR; TCRdb has only the in-frame clones, and not every one. The sample records just over 95,000 clones, around 90% being singletons. Germline CDR1 SNHLY, CDR2 FYNNEI. CDR3 length: 16 amino acids. With V trimmed by 6 bases and J by 2 bases, 5 bases remained unmatched. Broader study findings: Peak circulating GvH clone levels tracked with early post-transplant HvG declines. Present in recipient marrow, GvH clones included some that appeared first in ileum or blood.

As concerns this clone: What it recognizes is unknown.

The TCR sequence derives from a human donor who received an intestinal transplant. The chain recombines TRBV2 with TRBJ2-3, with TRBD2 matching 13 bases. Sequenced here: unstimulated CD4+ T cells sorted from spleen or lymph node cells, sampled before intestinal transplant. CDR3 sequence reads: CASRGLAGATTDTQYF. The DNA for the CDR3 is TGTGCCAGCAGAGGACTAGCGGGAGCGACCACAGATACGCAGTATTTT.